The 22 T cell receptor beta chains below were found in one sample sequenced in a study of CD8 T cells in ankylosing spondylitis. Study-wide results and caveats: A motif of under 10 highly homologous TCR beta variants was seen as apparently characteristic of ankylosing spondylitis blood.

TCRdb called the 5' RACE reads again in MiXCR, with one record for every CDR3 protein. This sample carries about 700,000 distinct CDR3 sequences, under 20% of them seen once, and the ten largest clones take under 20%. What these receptors recognize is not known. Sequencing used blood, either unsorted or a sorted T cell fraction (not recorded which). The receptors originated from a male donor with ankylosing spondylitis.

V and J are TRBV5-6 and TRBJ1-6; weak D call: TRBD1 (5 bases). CDR1 and CDR2 from the germline V gene are SGHDT and YYEEEE. V was trimmed by 4 bases and J by 0 bases, leaving 11 bases between them. The CDR3 loop spans 16 amino acids. CDR3 residues: CASSDRQSSYNSPLHF. The CDR3 coding sequence is TGTGCCAGCAGCGATAGACAGAGCTCCTATAATTCACCCCTCCACTTT.

This clonotype was detected only once. The chain employs TRBV6-2 or TRBV6-3 and TRBJ2-5, with 9 bases fitting TRBD2. The ends lost 0 bases at V and 1 base at J; junction bases unmatched: 6. The CDR3 runs to 17 residues. Per the germline V gene, CDR1 is MNHEY and CDR2 is SVGEGT. This CDR3 reads CASSYSTAGGLQETQYF. CDR3 nucleotide sequence: TGTGCCAGCAGTTACTCGACAGCGGGAGGTCTCCAAGAGACCCAGTACTTC.

This clonotype was detected a few times. For the CDR3, the DNA is TGTGCCAGCAGGGCGCCTCCCCCACGGAATCAAGAGACCCAGTACTTC. Protein product: CASRAPPPRNQETQYF. This chain uses TRBV12-3 or TRBV12-4 with TRBJ2-5; D not certain. Between the trimmed V and J ends, which lost 6 bases and 2 bases, there was a span of 19 bases. This CDR3 comprises 16 residues.

This clonotype appeared a few times. The rearrangement joins TRBV3-1 to TRBJ2-7, with TRBD2 matching over 12 bases. The ends lost 4 bases at V and 5 bases at J; junction bases unmatched: 3. CDR3 length equals 14 residues. CDR1 and CDR2 (germline): LGHDT, YNNKEL (reference sequence). This chain's CDR3 is CASSRTSGVDEQYF. CDR3 DNA sequence: TGTGCCAGCAGCCGGACTAGCGGGGTAGACGAGCAGTACTTC.

This clonotype was seen only a few times. The chain recombines TRBV12-3 or TRBV12-4 with TRBJ1-2, with a weak D call TRBD1 (6 bases). The V end lost 6 bases, the J end lost 2 bases, and 10 bases lay between the germline ends. The CDR3 is made up of 13 amino acids. CDR3 residues: CASRNTGNYGYTF. The CDR3 DNA sequence: TGTGCCAGCAGGAACACAGGGAACTATGGCTACACCTTC.

The chain combines TRBV19 with TRBJ2-1; TRBD2 agrees at 11 bases. This CDR3 has 14 residues. Germline values: CDR1 LNHDA, CDR2 SQIVND (reference sequence). V lost 6 bases to trimming and J lost 6 bases; unmatched junction nucleotides: 4. The chain's CDR3 is CASRISGRANEQFF. The CDR3, as DNA: TGTGCCAGTAGGATTAGCGGGAGGGCCAATGAGCAGTTCTTC.

A few counts support this clonotype. The chain is built from TRBV6-1 and TRBJ1-3, with unresolved D. Trimming removed 5 bases from V and 0 bases from J, with 11 bases in between. The CDR3 sequence is 15 residues long. The germline V gene has CDR1 MNHNS and CDR2 SASEGT. The CDR3 DNA reads TGTGCCAGCAGTCGGGTCCCTACCTCTGGAAACACCATATATTTT. Encoded protein: CASSRVPTSGNTIYF.

The genes are TRBV19 and TRBJ2-1, with D maybe TRBD1 (5 bases). Trimming took off 5 bases at V and 9 bases at J, with 17 bases between the two ends. The CDR3 spans 14 residues. CDR1 and CDR2 from the germline V gene are LNHDA and SQIVND (reference sequence). CDR3 DNA: TGTGCCAGTAGTGAATGGGGCCTGGCTAGTGAGCAGTTCTTC. Translating it yields CASSEWGLASEQFF.

The V call is TRBV11-2, the J call TRBJ2-7, with D perhaps assigned TRBD1 or TRBD2 (5 bases each). The CDR3 is made up of 12 amino acids. The germline gives CDR1 SGHAT, CDR2 FQNNGV. The ends were cut back, 6 bases at V and 6 bases at J, with 12 bases in the middle. The CDR3 bases are TGTGCCAGCAGGGTGGGGGTAACCGAGCAGTACTTC. Its translation: CASRVGVTEQYF.

The table lists this clonotype with a few counts. The J gene is TRBJ1-4, the V gene TRBV6-1; D ambiguous. V shed 4 bases and J shed 2 bases, with 11 bases lying between them. Germline lookup yields CDR1 MNHNS and CDR2 SASEGT. This CDR3 contains 15 residues. The CDR3 is CASSGWEGTNEKLFF. The CDR3 DNA follows: TGTGCCAGCAGTGGGTGGGAGGGCACTAATGAAAAACTGTTTTTT.

This clonotype was seen many times. This chain uses TRBV20-1 with TRBJ1-2, with 7 bases that match TRBD1. CDR3 length: 12 amino acids. J was trimmed by 8 bases and V by 3 bases; bases with no gene match: 6. Germline loops: CDR1 DFQATT, CDR2 SNEGSKA (reference sequence). The CDR3 here is CSARGDSNGYTF. The CDR3 bases are TGCAGTGCTAGGGGGGACAGTAACGGCTACACCTTC.

This chain connects TRBV2 to TRBJ2-2; TRBD1 is a possible D gene (6 bases). The CDR3 length is 12 residues. Germline loops: CDR1 SNHLY, CDR2 FYNNEI. V shed 8 bases and J shed 6 bases, with 10 bases lying between them. The CDR3 DNA is TGTGCCAGCGCAACAGGGCCCGGGGAGCTGTTTTTT. Translation gives CASATGPGELFF.

This clonotype has at least ten counts. The chain employs TRBV7-9 and TRBJ1-2; 9 bases are shared with TRBD1. The CDR3 has 12 amino acids. The junction had 6 bases not matched to a gene; V was cut back by 8 bases and J by 8 bases. Per the germline V gene, CDR1 is SEHNR and CDR2 is FQNEAQ (reference sequence). DNA for the CDR3: TGTGCCAGCCGAACAGGGGGCGAGGGCTACACCTTC. This codes for CASRTGGEGYTF.

This clonotype was seen ten or more times. V and J are TRBV29-1 and TRBJ1-2; D is ambiguous. The CDR3 extends over 11 amino acids. Germline V gene data show CDR1 as SQVTM and CDR2 as ANQGSEA. V was cut by 3 bases and J by 8 bases, with 10 bases left in between. In nucleotides, the CDR3 is TGCAGCGTTGAGGGCACGTGGGGCTACACCTTC. As protein: CSVEGTWGYTF.

This clonotype showed up just a few times. The chain uses TRBV15 and TRBJ2-1, with 7 bases fitting TRBD2. J lost 9 bases, V lost 2 bases, and 13 bases had no gene match. The CDR3 runs 16 residues. The germline V gene encodes CDR1 LNHNV and CDR2 YYDKDF (reference sequence). CDR3 nucleotide sequence: TGTGCCACCAGCAGACTTCGTGGTAGGGACTATGGTGAGCAGTTCTTC. Protein sequence: CATSRLRGRDYGEQFF.

The chain combines TRBV6-1 with TRBJ2-1; D is unclear. The CDR3 has 15 residues. V gave up 4 bases and J gave up 0 bases, with 10 bases separating them. Per the germline V gene, CDR1 is MNHNS and CDR2 is SASEGT. The CDR3 nucleotides read TGTGCCAGCAGTGTGACCAGCAGCTCCTACAATGAGCAGTTCTTC. Translation: CASSVTSSSYNEQFF.

V usage is TRBV7-9 and J usage is TRBJ1-1; D is possibly TRBD1 (5 bases). The CDR3 is made up of 14 amino acids. Germline CDR1 SEHNR, CDR2 FQNEAQ (reference sequence). Trimming took off 5 bases at V and 0 bases at J, with 10 bases between the two ends. The CDR3 DNA is TGTGCCAGCAGCCCGGACACCATGAACACTGAAGCTTTCTTT. This encodes CASSPDTMNTEAFF.

The chain has TRBV4-3 and TRBJ1-3, with TRBD1 identical over 8 bases. J gave up 0 bases and V 1 base, and 8 bases lay outside the gene matches. The CDR3 spans 18 residues. Germline V gene data show CDR1 as LGHNA and CDR2 as YSLEER. In DNA, the CDR3 is TGCGCCAGCAGCCAAGCATGGGCAGGGGGCATCTCTGGAAACACCATATATTTT. Encoded protein: CASSQAWAGGISGNTIYF.

This clonotype was counted a few times. The rearrangement joins TRBV7-8 to TRBJ1-2, with TRBD1 as a possible D gene (5 bases). The CDR3 has 14 residues. Germline V gene data show CDR1 as SGHVS and CDR2 as FQNEAQ. The germline V and J ends were trimmed by 4 bases and 5 bases, with 14 bases remaining between them. CDR3 DNA: TGTGCCAGCAGCTCCGCCCGGGGGGAGTATGGCTACACCTTC. Amino acid sequence: CASSSARGEYGYTF.

This clonotype showed up just a few times. The gene calls are TRBV28 and TRBJ1-1; the D gene is possibly TRBD1 (5 bases). V lost 7 bases, J lost 3 bases, and 15 bases lay in between. There are 14 residues in the CDR3. The germline V gene has CDR1 MDHEN and CDR2 SYDVKM. The CDR3 bases are TGTGCCAGCACCGTAGACAGTCGAGACACTGAAGCTTTCTTT. It translates to CASTVDSRDTEAFF.

V is TRBV27 and J is TRBJ2-1, with D tentatively TRBD1 (6 bases). CDR1 MNHEY and CDR2 SMNVEV come from the germline V gene (reference sequence). V was pared by 5 bases and J by 5 bases, with 13 bases between. The CDR3 sequence is 14 residues long. This CDR3 reads CASSKGHDNNEQFF. The CDR3 region has the DNA TGTGCCAGCAGTAAGGGACACGATAACAATGAGCAGTTCTTC.

This clonotype was picked up a small number of times. The chain combines TRBV20-1 with TRBJ2-3, with 8 bases lining up with TRBD2. Germline V lookup: CDR1 DFQATT, CDR2 SNEGSKA (reference sequence). There are 15 residues in the CDR3. CDR3 protein: CHISGTQLGHNTQYF. The CDR3 coding sequence is TGCCACATTAGCGGGACCCAGCTTGGCCATAATACGCAGTATTTT.